Only a few counts were recorded for the clone carrying this T cell receptor (beta chain). Its antigen is still unknown. This sample stems from a study of cytomegalovirus exposure and HLA in healthy donors. The germline V gene encodes CDR1 LNHDA and CDR2 SQIVND (reference sequence). The CDR3 loop spans 13 amino acids. V was pared by 3 bases and J by 7 bases, with 2 bases of the junction left unmatched. The PCR contained 60 Vbeta and 13 Jbeta primers. The protocol was immunoSEQ multiplex PCR, while the TCRdb copy is restricted to in-frame clones and leaves out a portion. Counted here are about 94,000 clones, around 66% occurring once; the ten biggest clones make up 3.9%. Study-wide results and caveats: According to the study, approximately 150 TCR beta chains were cytomegalovirus-associated.

This chain links TRBV19 with TRBJ2-2; 7 bases are shared with TRBD2. The TCR originated in a man aged 25-45 years in good health and CMV-seronegative. The material sequenced was PBMCs. The CDR3 is CASSMGGFGELFF. CDR3 sequence (DNA): TGTGCCAGTAGTATGGGAGGGTTCGGGGAGCTGTTTTTT.